This is a list of T cell receptor beta chains from one sample in a study of blood T cell repertoires in COVID-19. Measured with immunoSEQ multiplex PCR; TCRdb has only the in-frame clones, and not every one. The table records 180,000 or so clones, approximately 90% of them present only once. The material sequenced was peripheral blood. The receptors were gathered from a man between 18 and 29 years old with acute or convalescent COVID-19. CDR3s include the opening cysteine and the closing phenylalanine or tryptophan. Fields, in order: J gene, V gene, CDR3 protein.

J gene: TRBJ2-6
V gene: TRBV7-9
CDR3 protein: CASSATENSGANVLTF

J gene: TRBJ2-3
V gene: TRBV3-1/TRBV3-2
CDR3 protein: CASSQNTGSNTDTQYF

J gene: TRBJ2-5
V gene: TRBV10-1
CDR3 protein: CASSVGGTQYF

J gene: TRBJ2-5
V gene: TRBV27
CDR3 protein: CASSLYYGGETQYF

J gene: TRBJ1-2
V gene: TRBV29-1
CDR3 protein: CSVGRGQNTNYGYTF

J gene: TRBJ1-4
V gene: TRBV19
CDR3 protein: CASSQTGFFEKLFF

J gene: TRBJ1-5
V gene: TRBV6-5
CDR3 protein: CASTPGGTGPQPQHF

J gene: TRBJ1-1
V gene: TRBV6-5
CDR3 protein: CASSYSKEIRSTEAFF

J gene: TRBJ2-2
V gene: TRBV24-1
CDR3 protein: CATSDLRGLAGGFTGELFF

J gene: TRBJ2-3
V gene: TRBV4-1
CDR3 protein: CASSSQGAGLDTQYF

J gene: TRBJ2-2
V gene: TRBV19
CDR3 protein: CASSLRASGGADTGELFF

J gene: TRBJ1-1
V gene: TRBV7-3
CDR3 protein: CASSLLPNTEAFF

J gene: TRBJ2-5
V gene: TRBV12-3/TRBV12-4
CDR3 protein: CASTPEGLQAQYF

J gene: TRBJ1-2
V gene: TRBV5-5
CDR3 protein: CASSLSGYYHTF

J gene: TRBJ1-1
V gene: TRBV9
CDR3 protein: CASSVGQTNTEAFF

J gene: TRBJ2-1
V gene: TRBV24-1
CDR3 protein: CATTGQGARNEQFF

J gene: TRBJ2-2
V gene: TRBV30
CDR3 protein: CAWSVLGNTGELFF

J gene: TRBJ2-7
V gene: TRBV30
CDR3 protein: CAWREQGDEQYF

J gene: TRBJ2-7
V gene: TRBV4-2
CDR3 protein: CASSQGEPGAYEQYF

J gene: TRBJ1-1
V gene: TRBV19
CDR3 protein: CASTGGGGRTEAFF

J gene: TRBJ1-5
V gene: TRBV15
CDR3 protein: CATSRDGRGISNQPQHF

J gene: TRBJ2-1
V gene: TRBV5-6
CDR3 protein: CASSRAGGWEQFF

J gene: TRBJ2-5
V gene: TRBV15
CDR3 protein: CATSRNPDSYQETQYF

J gene: TRBJ1-5
V gene: TRBV5-6
CDR3 protein: CASSPRTGNQPQHF

J gene: TRBJ2-2
V gene: TRBV12-1
CDR3 protein: CASSKTGNTGELFF

J gene: TRBJ1-5
V gene: TRBV3-1/TRBV3-2
CDR3 protein: CASSQGGGTQPQHF

J gene: TRBJ2-1
V gene: TRBV7-8
CDR3 protein: CASIQTLGKLVNEQFF

J gene: TRBJ1-1
V gene: TRBV12-3/TRBV12-4
CDR3 protein: CASSFGRGAEAFF

J gene: TRBJ1-2
V gene: TRBV28
CDR3 protein: CASSWLRTNYGYTF